The 13 T cell receptor beta chains reported below all come from one sample, sequenced in a study of T cell repertoires in cytomegalovirus infection (dated by TCRdb to between 2017 and 2020). These reads were obtained on an Illumina HiSeq 1500. TCRdb redid the processing of the public reads, applying fastp at Q25 and MiXCR, and retained in-frame beta chains. CDR3 protein sequences are deduplicated, and each keeps its most common genes and DNA. In all, the sample holds 350,000 to 500,000 distinct CDR3 sequences, and 31% of those were seen once. Roughly an eighth of the sample is held by the ten biggest clonotypes. The sequenced sample was PBMCs. These receptors were obtained from a human donor in good health (CMV status not recorded). Some clones in this sample may be carry-over from other donors' samples.

The rearrangement joins TRBV2 to TRBJ2-3, with D possibly being TRBD2 (8 bases). The CDR3 has 15 amino acids. Trimming took 8 bases from V and 3 from J, leaving 18 bases between them. Germline-derived CDR1 and CDR2 are SNHLY and FYNNEI. The CDR3 bases are TGTGCCAGCTTTCCGACAGGGACTAGGACAGATACGCAGTATTTT. Translated, it gives CASFPTGTRTDTQYF.

Worth noting for this clonotype: One end of the junction does not line up with germline, which may come from a read error. The V gene is TRBV6-5, the J gene TRBJ1-1, with 7 bases matching TRBD1. The CDR3 covers 17 residues. Germline V CDR1 and CDR2: MNHEY, SVGAGI. For the CDR3, the DNA is TGTGCCAGCAGCCGTACAATCAAGACAGGGATGAACAGGGAAGCTGTCTTT. Protein: CASSRTIKTGMNREAVF.

This clonotype was found a few times. This chain links TRBV27 with TRBJ2-2; 8 nucleotides align to TRBD1. Germline V gives CDR1 MNHEY, CDR2 SMNVEV (reference sequence). CDR3 length equals 16 residues. J gave up 4 bases and V 2 bases, and 6 bases lay outside the gene matches. In nucleotides, the CDR3 is TGTGCCAGCAGTTTAACGGACAGGGTTGGCACCGGGGAGCTGTTTTTT. Encoded protein: CASSLTDRVGTGELFF.

In this sample, this clonotype turned up many times. The chain combines TRBV7-2 with TRBJ1-6, with 9 bases that match TRBD1. The CDR3 extends over 15 amino acids. The J segment lost 5 bases and the V segment lost 4 bases, leaving 3 bases of the junction unmatched. Germline-derived CDR1 and CDR2 are SGHTA and FQGNSA. This chain's CDR3 is CASSSDRGHNSPLHF. The CDR3 DNA is TGTGCCAGCAGCTCGGACAGGGGCCATAATTCACCCCTCCACTTT.

This clonotype was found a few times. The genes are TRBV5-3 and TRBJ2-2; TRBD1 might be the D (5 bases). TRBV5-3 is an ORF, and what it does is uncertain. There are 14 residues in the CDR3. Trimming removed 8 bases at V and 7 bases at J, with 18 bases between. The CDR3 spells CASTNQGVDGELFF. In nucleotides, the CDR3 is TGTGCCAGCACAAACCAAGGGGTCGACGGGGAGCTGTTTTTT.

This clonotype has ten or more counts. The V and J genes are TRBV5-1 and TRBJ1-1, with 9 nucleotides matching TRBD1. The germline V gene encodes CDR1 SGHRS and CDR2 YFSETQ. The junction had 7 bases not matched to a gene; V was cut back by 4 bases and J by 3 bases. The CDR3 is made up of 15 amino acids. CDR3 DNA: TGCGCCAGCAGCATACCACAGGGGGCGCACACTGAAGCTTTCTTT. Translation: CASSIPQGAHTEAFF.

The gene calls are TRBV20-1 and TRBJ2-5; D gene ambiguous. Trimming cost V 0 bases and J 5 bases, with 10 bases left between them. The CDR3 is made up of 13 amino acids. The germline V gene has CDR1 DFQATT and CDR2 SNEGSKA (reference sequence). The CDR3 loop reads CSAREVGWETQYF. Written as DNA, the CDR3 is TGCAGTGCTAGAGAAGTAGGGTGGGAGACCCAGTACTTC.

In the case of this clonotype: Because the CDR3 is missing its conserved closing phenylalanine or tryptophan, this is likely a read error. The rearrangement joins TRBV12-3 or TRBV12-4 to TRBJ1-2; 9 bases are a match to TRBD1. CDR3 length equals 13 residues. J was trimmed by 7 bases and V by 6 bases; bases with no gene match: 6. CDR3 bases: TGTGCCAGCAGCGACGGGACAGGGTCTGGCTACACCTGC. Residues: CASSDGTGSGYTC.

The chain has TRBV5-6 and TRBJ1-2, with a tentative D call TRBD1 (5 bases). In germline, CDR1 is SGHDT, CDR2 YYEEEE. Trimming left V 2 bases short and J 0 bases short, with 11 bases between. The CDR3 runs to 15 residues. CDR3 nucleotides: TGTGCCAGCAGCTTCGACAGTTTAGCTAACTATGGCTACACCTTC. This translates into CASSFDSLANYGYTF.

In its sample, this clonotype was seen a few times. The chain is built from TRBV10-2 and TRBJ2-5, with a weak D call TRBD2 (6 bases). CDR1 WSHSY and CDR2 SAAADI come from the germline V gene. This CDR3 region has 14 residues. Trimming took off 5 bases at V and 3 bases at J, with 13 bases between the two ends. Here the CDR3 DNA reads TGCGCCAGCAGTCGAGTGGAGGGGAAAGAGACCCAGTACTTC. This encodes CASSRVEGKETQYF.

This clonotype has a count of ten or more. V gene TRBV7-9 combines with J gene TRBJ2-7; D is unclear. Trimming pared 7 bases from V and 5 bases from J, leaving 12 bases between. Germline assignment: CDR1 SEHNR and CDR2 FQNEAQ (reference sequence). The CDR3 runs to 12 residues. Here the CDR3 reads CASTLGQNEQYF. The CDR3 coding sequence is TGTGCCAGCACTCTGGGTCAGAACGAGCAGTACTTC.

The rearrangement joins TRBV19 to TRBJ2-3; D call uncertain. The CDR3 extends over 14 amino acids. Germline loops: CDR1 LNHDA, CDR2 SQIVND (reference sequence). Trimming removed 3 bases from V and 4 bases from J, with 11 bases in between. The CDR3 DNA reads TGTGCCAGTAGTATCTCGGACCGGGCAGATACGCAGTATTTT. Protein product: CASSISDRADTQYF.

The rearrangement uses TRBV18 and TRBJ1-1; D not resolved. Trimming took off 3 bases at V and 3 bases at J, with 11 bases between the two ends. Per the germline V gene, CDR1 is KGHSH and CDR2 is LQKENI. The CDR3 contains 14 residues. The CDR3, as DNA: TGTGCCAGCTCACCGGGTGGATCGTACACTGAAGCTTTCTTT. As protein: CASSPGGSYTEAFF.